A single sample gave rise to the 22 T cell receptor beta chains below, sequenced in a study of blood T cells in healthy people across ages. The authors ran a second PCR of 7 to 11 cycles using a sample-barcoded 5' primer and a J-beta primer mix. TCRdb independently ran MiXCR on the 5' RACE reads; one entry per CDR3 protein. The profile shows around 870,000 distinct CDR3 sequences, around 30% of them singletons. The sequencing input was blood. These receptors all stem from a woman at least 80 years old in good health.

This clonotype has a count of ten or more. DNA of the CDR3: TGCAGCGTTGAAATCAGGGACTACGAGCAGTACTTC. Its protein product is CSVEIRDYEQYF. The chain joins TRBV29-1 to TRBJ2-7, with D possibly matching TRBD1 (5 bases). V lost 2 bases, J lost 3 bases, and 8 bases lay in between. The CDR3 runs 12 residues. In germline, CDR1 is SQVTM, CDR2 ANQGSEA.

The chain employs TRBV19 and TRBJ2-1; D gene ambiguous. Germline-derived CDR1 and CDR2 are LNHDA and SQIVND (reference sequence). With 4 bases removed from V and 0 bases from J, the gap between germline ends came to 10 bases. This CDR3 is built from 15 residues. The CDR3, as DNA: TGTGCCAGTAGTAGCCGGGCCAGCTCCTACAATGAGCAGTTCTTC. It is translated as CASSSRASSYNEQFF.

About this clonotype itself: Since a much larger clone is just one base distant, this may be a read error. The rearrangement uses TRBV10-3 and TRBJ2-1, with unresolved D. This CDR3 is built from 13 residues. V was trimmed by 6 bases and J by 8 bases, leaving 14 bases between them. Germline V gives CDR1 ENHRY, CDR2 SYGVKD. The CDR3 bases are TGTGCCATCAGCTCACCCCTGACCGATGAGCAGTTCTTC. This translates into CAISSPLTDEQFF.

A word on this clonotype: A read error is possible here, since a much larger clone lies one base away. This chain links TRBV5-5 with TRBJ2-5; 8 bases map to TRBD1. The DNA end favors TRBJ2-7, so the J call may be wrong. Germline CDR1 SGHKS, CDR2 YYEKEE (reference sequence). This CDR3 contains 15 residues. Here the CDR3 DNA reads TGTGCCAGCAGCCGTTCTACAGGGGGTTCCAACGAGCAGTACTTC. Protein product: CASSRSTGGSNEQYF.

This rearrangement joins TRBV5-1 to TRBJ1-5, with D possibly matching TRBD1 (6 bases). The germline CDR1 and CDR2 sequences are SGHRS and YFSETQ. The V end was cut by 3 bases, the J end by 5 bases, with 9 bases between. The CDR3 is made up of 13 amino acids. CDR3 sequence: CASSWGQDQPQHF. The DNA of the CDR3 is TGCGCCAGCAGCTGGGGGCAGGATCAGCCCCAGCATTTT.

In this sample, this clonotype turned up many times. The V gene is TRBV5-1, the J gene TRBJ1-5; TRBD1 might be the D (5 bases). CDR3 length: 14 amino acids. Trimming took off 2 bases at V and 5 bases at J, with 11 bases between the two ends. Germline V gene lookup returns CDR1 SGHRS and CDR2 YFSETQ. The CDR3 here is CASSFSGGDQPQHF. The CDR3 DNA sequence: TGCGCCAGCAGCTTCTCCGGGGGGGATCAGCCCCAGCATTTT.

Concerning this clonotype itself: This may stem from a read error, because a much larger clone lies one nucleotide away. The CDR3 coding sequence is TGCAGTGCTAGACCCCGGGGGGGCCGTGTTGAGCAGTTCTTC. Translating it yields CSARPRGGRVEQFF. The V and J genes are TRBV20-1 and TRBJ2-1, with 8 nucleotides matching TRBD2. Unmatched junction bases numbered 9, after V lost 2 bases and J lost 9 bases. The CDR3 runs 14 residues. Germline assignment: CDR1 DFQATT and CDR2 SNEGSKA (reference sequence).

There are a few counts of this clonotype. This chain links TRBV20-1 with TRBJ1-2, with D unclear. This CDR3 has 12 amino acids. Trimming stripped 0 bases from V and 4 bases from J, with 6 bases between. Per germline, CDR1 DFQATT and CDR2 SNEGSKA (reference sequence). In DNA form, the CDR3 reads TGCAGTGCTAGAGATGGACCCTATGGCTACACCTTC. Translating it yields CSARDGPYGYTF.

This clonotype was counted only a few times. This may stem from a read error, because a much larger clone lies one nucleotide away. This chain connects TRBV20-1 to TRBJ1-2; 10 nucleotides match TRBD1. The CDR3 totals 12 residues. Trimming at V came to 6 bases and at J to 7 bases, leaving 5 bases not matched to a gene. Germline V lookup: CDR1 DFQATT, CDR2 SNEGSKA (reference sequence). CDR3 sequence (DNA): TGCAGTGCCCTGGACAGGGGGGGTGGCTACACCTTC. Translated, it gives CSALDRGGGYTF.

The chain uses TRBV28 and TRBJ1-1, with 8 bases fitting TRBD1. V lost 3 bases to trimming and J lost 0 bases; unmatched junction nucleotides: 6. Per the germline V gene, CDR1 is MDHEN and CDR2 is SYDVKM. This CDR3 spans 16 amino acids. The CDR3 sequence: CASSFRPGGLNTEAFF. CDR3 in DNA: TGTGCCAGCAGTTTTAGGCCAGGGGGCTTGAACACTGAAGCTTTCTTT.

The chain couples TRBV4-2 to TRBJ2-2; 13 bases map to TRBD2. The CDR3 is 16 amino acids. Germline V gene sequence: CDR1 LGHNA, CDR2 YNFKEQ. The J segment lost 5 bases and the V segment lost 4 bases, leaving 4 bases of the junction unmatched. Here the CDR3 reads CASSPGLAGLTGELFF. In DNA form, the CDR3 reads TGTGCCAGCAGCCCGGGACTAGCGGGATTAACCGGGGAGCTGTTTTTT.

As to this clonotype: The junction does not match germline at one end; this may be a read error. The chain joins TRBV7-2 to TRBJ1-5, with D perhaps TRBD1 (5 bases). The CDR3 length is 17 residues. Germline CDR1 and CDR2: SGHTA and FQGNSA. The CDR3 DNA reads TGTGCCAGCAGGAAACGACCCGGGACCGATAGCAGTCAGCCCCAGCATTTT. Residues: CASRKRPGTDSSQPQHF.

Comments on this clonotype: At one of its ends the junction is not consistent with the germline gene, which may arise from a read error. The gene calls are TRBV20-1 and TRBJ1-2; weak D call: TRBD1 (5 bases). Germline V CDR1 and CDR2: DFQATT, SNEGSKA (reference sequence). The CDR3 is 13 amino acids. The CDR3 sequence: CSARTGERDGHTF. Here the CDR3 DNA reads TGCAGTGCCCGGACGGGGGAGCGCGATGGCCACACCTTC.

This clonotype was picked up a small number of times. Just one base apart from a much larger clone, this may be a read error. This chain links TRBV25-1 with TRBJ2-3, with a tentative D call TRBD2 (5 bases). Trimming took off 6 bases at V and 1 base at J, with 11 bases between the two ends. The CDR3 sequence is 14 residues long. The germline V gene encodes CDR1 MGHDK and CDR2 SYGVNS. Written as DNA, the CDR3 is TGTGCCAGCAGGGTCTCGCGGGGCACAGATACGCAGTATTTT. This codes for CASRVSRGTDTQYF.

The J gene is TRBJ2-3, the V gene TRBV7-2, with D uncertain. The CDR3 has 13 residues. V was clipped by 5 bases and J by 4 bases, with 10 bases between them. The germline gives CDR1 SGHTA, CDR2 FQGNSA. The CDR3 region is CASSLDHADTQYF. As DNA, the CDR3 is TGTGCCAGCAGCCTGGACCACGCAGATACGCAGTATTTT.

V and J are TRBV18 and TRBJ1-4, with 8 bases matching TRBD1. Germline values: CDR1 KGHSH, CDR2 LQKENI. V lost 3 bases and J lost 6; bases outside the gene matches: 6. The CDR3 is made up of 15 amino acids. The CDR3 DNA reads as TGTGCCAGCTCACCGGCCAGGGGGCTCGATGAAAAACTGTTTTTT. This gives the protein CASSPARGLDEKLFF. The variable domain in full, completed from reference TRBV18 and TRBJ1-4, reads NAGVMQNPRHLVRRRGQEARLRCSPMKGHSHVYWYRQLPEEGLKFMVYLQKENIIDESGMPKERFSAEFPKEGPSILRIQQVVRGDSAAYFCASSPARGLDEKLFFGSGTQLSVL.

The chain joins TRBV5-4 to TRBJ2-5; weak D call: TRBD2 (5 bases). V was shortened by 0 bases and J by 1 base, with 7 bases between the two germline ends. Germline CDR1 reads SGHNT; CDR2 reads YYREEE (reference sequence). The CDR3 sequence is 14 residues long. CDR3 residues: CASSLGTFQETQYF. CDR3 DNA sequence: TGTGCCAGCAGCTTGGGGACTTTCCAAGAGACCCAGTACTTC.

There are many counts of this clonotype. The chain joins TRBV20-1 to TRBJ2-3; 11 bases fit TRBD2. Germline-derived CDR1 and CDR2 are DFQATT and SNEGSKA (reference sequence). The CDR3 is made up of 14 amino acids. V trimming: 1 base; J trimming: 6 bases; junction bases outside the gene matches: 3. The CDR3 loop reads CSARVAGGSDTQYF. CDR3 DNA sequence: TGCAGTGCTAGAGTAGCGGGGGGGTCGGATACGCAGTATTTT.

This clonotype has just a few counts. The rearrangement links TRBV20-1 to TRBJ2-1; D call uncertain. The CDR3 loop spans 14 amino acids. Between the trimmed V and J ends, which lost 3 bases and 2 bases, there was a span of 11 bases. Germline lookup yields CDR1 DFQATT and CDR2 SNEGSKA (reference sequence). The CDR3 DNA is TGCAGTGCTAGGTACTTGAGCCCCTACAATGAGCAGTTCTTC. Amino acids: CSARYLSPYNEQFF.

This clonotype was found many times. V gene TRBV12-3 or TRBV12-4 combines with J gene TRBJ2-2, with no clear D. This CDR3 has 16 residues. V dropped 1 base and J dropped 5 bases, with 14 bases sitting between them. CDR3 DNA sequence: TGTGCCAGCAGTTTAGGTACCCTTACCTGGACCGGGGAGCTGTTTTTT. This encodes CASSLGTLTWTGELFF.

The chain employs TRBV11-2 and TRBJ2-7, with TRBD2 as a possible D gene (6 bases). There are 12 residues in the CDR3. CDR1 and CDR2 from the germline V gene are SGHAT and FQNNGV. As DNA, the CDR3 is TGTGCCAGCAGCGGTCCAGGGAGAGCGGGTCGGGTC. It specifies CASSGPGRAGRV.

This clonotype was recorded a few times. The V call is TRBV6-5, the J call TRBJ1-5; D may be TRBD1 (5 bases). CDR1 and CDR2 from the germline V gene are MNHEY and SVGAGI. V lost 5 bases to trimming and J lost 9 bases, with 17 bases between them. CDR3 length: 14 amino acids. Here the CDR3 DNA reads TGTGCCAGCAGTCCTTGGGAGGGGTCGGGGCCCCAGCATTTT. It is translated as CASSPWEGSGPQHF.